Following are 9 T cell receptor beta chains from one sample sequenced in a study of T cells after yellow fever vaccination. TCRdb recomputed calls from the 5' RACE reads with MiXCR, one row per CDR3 protein. In the table there are 200,000 to 300,000 distinct CDR3 sequences, roughly 3.5% of which are singletons. Sequencing was performed on PBMCs, taken 15 days after the yellow fever booster vaccination. These receptors were obtained from a man younger than 35 who received the YFV17D yellow fever vaccine.

This clonotype came up many times. The CDR3 spells CSSWGAGGNEQFF. The DNA for the CDR3 is TGCAGCTCTTGGGGGGCAGGTGGGAATGAGCAGTTCTTC. This chain joins TRBV29-1 and TRBJ2-1; D possibly uses TRBD1 or TRBD2 (6 bases each). This CDR3 has 13 amino acids. Per the germline V gene, CDR1 is SQVTM and CDR2 is ANQGSEA. V lost 8 bases and J 7 bases, leaving 18 bases between the germline ends.

The sample holds many counts of this clonotype. The chain carries TRBV4-2 and TRBJ2-3; D is ambiguous. Trimming left V 4 bases short and J 4 bases short, with 15 bases between. This CDR3 spans 15 amino acids. CDR1 and CDR2 from the germline V gene are LGHNA and YNFKEQ. The CDR3 nucleotides are TGTGCCAGCAGCCCCCGACTGGTATCTTCAGATACGCAGTATTTT. Translation gives CASSPRLVSSDTQYF.

This clonotype was recorded many times. The rearrangement uses TRBV4-1 and TRBJ2-7, with 9 bases lining up with TRBD1. V shed 0 bases and J 2 bases; nucleotides not matched to a gene: 5. The CDR3 runs to 16 residues. Germline CDR1 MGHRA, CDR2 YSYEKL. CDR3: CASSQDPGQGAYEQYF. Written as DNA, the CDR3 is TGCGCCAGCAGCCAAGATCCGGGACAGGGCGCCTACGAGCAGTACTTC.

This clonotype was seen many times. V and J are TRBV5-5 and TRBJ2-1; no definite D call. With 2 bases removed from V and 4 bases from J, the gap between germline ends came to 13 bases. The CDR3 is made up of 15 amino acids. Germline values: CDR1 SGHKS, CDR2 YYEKEE (reference sequence). CDR3 amino acids: CASSLSRATYNEQFF. The CDR3 DNA reads TGTGCCAGCAGCTTATCAAGGGCCACGTACAATGAGCAGTTCTTC.

This clonotype was counted many times. This chain uses TRBV6-5 with TRBJ2-4, with a weak D call TRBD2 (7 bases). The CDR3 contains 16 residues. Trimming removed 2 bases at V and 5 bases at J, with 16 bases between. Germline CDR1 and CDR2: MNHEY and SVGAGI. The CDR3 loop reads CASSYQGGDTQNIQYF. In DNA, the CDR3 is TGTGCCAGCAGTTACCAAGGGGGGGACACACAAAACATTCAGTACTTC.

This clonotype was counted many times. The chain links TRBV27 to TRBJ2-7; D tentatively reads TRBD1 or TRBD2 (5 bases each). The germline CDR1 and CDR2 sequences are MNHEY and SMNVEV (reference sequence). The CDR3 length is 15 residues. Trimming stripped 1 base from V and 0 bases from J, with 10 bases between. The CDR3 DNA sequence: TGTGCCAGCAGTTTATGGGCAGGGAGCTCCTACGAGCAGTACTTC. This encodes CASSLWAGSSYEQYF.

This clonotype was counted ten times or more. This sequence joins TRBV19 and TRBJ2-1; no clear D. CDR3 length equals 15 residues. V was clipped by 10 bases and J by 0 bases, with 16 bases between them. CDR1 is LNHDA and CDR2 is SQIVND in the germline V gene (reference sequence). In DNA form, the CDR3 reads TGTGCCACGAGCGCGACGGTGAGCTCCTACAATGAGCAGTTCTTC. It codes for CATSATVSSYNEQFF.

V is TRBV11-3 and J is TRBJ2-3; D might be TRBD1 or TRBD2, each matching 5 bases. V lost 4 bases and J 5 bases, leaving 16 bases between the germline ends. The CDR3 covers 15 residues. Looked up from germline, CDR1 is SGHNT and CDR2 is YENEEA. The CDR3 loop is CASSSGQGEGDTQYF. The CDR3 nucleotides read TGTGCCAGCAGCTCTGGGCAGGGTGAGGGAGATACGCAGTATTTT. Full variable domain (remainder filled in from reference TRBV11-3 and TRBJ2-3): EAGVVQSPRYKIIEKKQPVAFWCNPISGHNTLYWYLQNLGQGPELLIRYENEEAVDDSQLPKDRFSAERLKGVDSTLKIQPAELGDSAVYLCASSSGQGEGDTQYFGPGTRLTVL.

This clonotype was seen many times. The chain has TRBV6-2 or TRBV6-3 and TRBJ1-6, with no clear D. Trimming cost V 5 bases and J 7 bases, with 15 bases left between them. CDR3 length equals 15 residues. The germline V gene encodes CDR1 MNHEY and CDR2 SVGEGT. CDR3 sequence: CASSGRSGWNSPLHF. The CDR3 region has the DNA TGTGCCAGCAGTGGGCGAAGTGGCTGGAATTCACCCCTCCACTTT.